Each of the 24 T cell receptor beta chains below was sequenced from the same sample in a study of T cell responses to AZD1222 COVID-19 vaccine. TCRdb's table, derived via immunoSEQ multiplex PCR, lists solely in-frame clones and lacks some. The table has tens of thousands of clones, about 85% seen once; the top ten hold around 1.3%. The source material was peripheral blood, sampled 28 days after the second AZD1222 dose. These receptors were obtained from an adult who received the AZD1222 COVID-19 vaccine.

This clone came up once. This chain joins TRBV7-3 and TRBJ2-3; D not resolved. Germline values: CDR1 SGHTA, CDR2 FQGTGA. The CDR3 consists of 13 residues. V lost 5 bases and J 3 bases, leaving 9 bases between the germline ends. CDR3 nucleotide sequence: TGTGCCAGCAGCCACCCTGGGACAGATACGCAGTATTTT. Translation gives CASSHPGTDTQYF.

The chain links TRBV19 to TRBJ2-7, with 12 bases matching TRBD2. Germline V CDR1 and CDR2: LNHDA, SQIVND (reference sequence). Trimming at V came to 7 bases and at J to 4 bases, leaving 5 bases not matched to a gene. CDR3 size: 14 residues. The CDR3 reads CASTLAGGPYEQYF. In DNA, the CDR3 is TGTGCCAGTACCCTAGCGGGAGGGCCTTACGAGCAGTACTTC.

V usage is TRBV7-9 and J usage is TRBJ2-3; 7 positions match TRBD2. Losses at the gene ends were 4 bases for V and 2 bases for J; bases not matched to a gene: 9. CDR1 SEHNR and CDR2 FQNEAQ come from the germline V gene (reference sequence). The CDR3 contains 16 residues. CDR3 sequence: CASSSIEGGVTDTQYF. CDR3 sequence (DNA): TGTGCCAGCAGCTCAATCGAGGGAGGGGTCACAGATACGCAGTATTTT.

The V and J genes are TRBV19 and TRBJ2-1; TRBD2 aligns across 9 bases. Germline CDR1 and CDR2: LNHDA and SQIVND (reference sequence). V shed 3 bases and J 9 bases; nucleotides not matched to a gene: 15. This CDR3 comprises 17 residues. CDR3 bases: TGTGCCAGTAGTATCGTTTTTTCCTTAGCGGGAGCGGCTGAGCAGTTCTTC. Translated, it gives CASSIVFSLAGAAEQFF. Full variable domain (remainder filled in from reference TRBV19 and TRBJ2-1): DGGITQSPKYLFRKEGQNVTLSCEQNLNHDAMYWYRQDPGQGLRLIYYSQIVNDFQKGDIAEGYSVSREKKESFPLTVTSAQKNPTAFYLCASSIVFSLAGAAEQFFGPGTRLTVL.

The rearrangement uses TRBV5-8 and TRBJ2-7; no reliable D call. This CDR3 spans 9 amino acids. Per the germline V gene, CDR1 is SGHTS and CDR2 is YDEGEE. V was pared by 0 bases and J by 12 bases, with 4 bases between. CDR3 nucleotides: TGTGCCAGCAGCTTGGGTTTGTACTTC. Its translation is CASSLGLYF.

The chain couples TRBV21-1 to TRBJ2-7; the table's D call, TRBD1, has no DNA check behind it. TRBV21-1 is listed as a pseudogene. CDR3 length: 16 residues. The CDR3 is CASSKGSSGQGCEQYF. The DNA of the CDR3 is TGTGCCAGCAGCAAAGGGTCTTCGGGACAGGGTTGTGAGCAGTACTTC.

This sequence joins TRBV10-1 and TRBJ1-1; no reliable D call. The germline CDR1 and CDR2 sequences are WNHNN and SYGVQD (reference sequence). This CDR3 spans 13 amino acids. V was cut by 6 bases and J by 1 base, with 9 bases left in between. This CDR3 is CASRTAKNTEAFF. The CDR3 DNA sequence: TGCGCCAGCAGGACCGCTAAGAACACTGAAGCTTTCTTT.

This chain links TRBV10-3 with TRBJ2-5; 9 bases map to TRBD2. V shed 3 bases, J shed 5 bases, and the junction held 13 bases outside the gene matches. The germline V gene encodes CDR1 ENHRY and CDR2 SYGVKD. CDR3 length: 17 amino acids. The CDR3 DNA follows: TGTGCCATCAGTGACGATAGCGGGAGACTTCCCGGGGAGACCCAGTACTTC. Translating gives CAISDDSGRLPGETQYF.

The chain employs TRBV5-1 and TRBJ1-3, with D perhaps TRBD1 (6 bases). CDR3 length: 16 amino acids. With 4 bases removed from V and 0 bases from J, the gap between germline ends came to 14 bases. Germline V gene sequence: CDR1 SGHRS, CDR2 YFSETQ. The CDR3 sequence: CASSRQDLPSGNTIYF. In DNA, the CDR3 is TGCGCCAGCAGCAGACAGGACTTGCCCTCTGGAAACACCATATATTTT.

The rearrangement uses TRBV30 and TRBJ1-2, with a weak D call TRBD1 (5 bases). V dropped 2 bases and J dropped 6 bases, with 13 bases sitting between them. Per germline, CDR1 GTSNPN and CDR2 SVGIG (reference sequence). The CDR3 has 13 residues. CDR3 sequence: CAWSLGAGNGYTF. The DNA of the CDR3 is TGTGCCTGGAGTCTTGGGGCAGGGAATGGCTACACCTTC.

CDR3 protein: CASSREGLGPFGQYF. The DNA for the CDR3 is TGTGCCAGCAGCCGAGAGGGACTAGGACCCTTCGGGCAGTACTTC. The genes are TRBV3-1 (or the pseudogene TRBV3-2) and TRBJ2-7; TRBD2 matches 8 bases. CDR3 size: 15 residues. Germline V gene lookup returns CDR1 LGHDT and CDR2 YNNKEL (reference sequence). V shed 4 bases and J 9 bases; nucleotides not matched to a gene: 14.

The rearrangement joins TRBV5-1 to TRBJ1-4, with 12 nucleotides matching TRBD1. The CDR3 extends over 16 amino acids. Germline CDR1 reads SGHRS; CDR2 reads YFSETQ. J was trimmed by 8 bases and V by 7 bases; bases with no gene match: 12. CDR3 bases: TGCGCCAGCCGACCCGGGACAGGGGGCGCGTGGGAAAAACTGTTTTTT. It encodes CASRPGTGGAWEKLFF.

The CDR3 coding sequence is TGTGCCAGCAGTTACGTGGGCAGGAGGTACGAGCAGTACTTC. As protein: CASSYVGRRYEQYF. V and J are TRBV6-2 or TRBV6-3 and TRBJ2-7; the D gene is possibly TRBD2 (5 bases). Germline V gene lookup returns CDR1 MNHEY and CDR2 SVGEGT. The V and J ends lost 2 bases and 4 bases respectively, with 12 bases between them. There are 14 residues in the CDR3.

This chain links TRBV6-1 with TRBJ2-3; TRBD1 matches 9 bases. This CDR3 comprises 16 residues. V shed 2 bases, J shed 1 base, and the junction held 4 bases outside the gene matches. CDR1 is MNHNS, CDR2 SASEGT, per germline. The CDR3 nucleotides are TGTGCCAGCAGTGAATTTGGGACAGGGCGCACAGATACGCAGTATTTT. This translates into CASSEFGTGRTDTQYF.

This chain joins TRBV24-1 and TRBJ1-4, with D tentatively TRBD1 (5 bases). This CDR3 is built from 15 residues. The germline V and J ends were trimmed by 0 bases and 4 bases, with 8 bases remaining between them. The germline V gene encodes CDR1 KGHDR and CDR2 SFDVKD. The CDR3: CATSDLPGINEKLFF. The CDR3 coding sequence is TGTGCCACCAGTGATTTGCCAGGGATTAATGAAAAACTGTTTTTT.

This chain joins TRBV3-1 (or the pseudogene TRBV3-2) and TRBJ2-5, with D possibly matching TRBD1 (5 bases). Looked up from germline, CDR1 is LGHDT and CDR2 is YNNKEL (reference sequence). This CDR3 contains 13 residues. Trimming removed 8 bases from V and 3 bases from J, with 13 bases in between. This CDR3 reads CASRRKGEETQYF. CDR3 in DNA: TGTGCCAGCCGGCGCAAAGGGGAAGAGACCCAGTACTTC.

V is TRBV6-1 and J is TRBJ2-7; either TRBD1 or TRBD2 may fit D (5 bases each). The germline gives CDR1 MNHNS, CDR2 SASEGT. Trimming took off 2 bases at V and 6 bases at J, with 8 bases between the two ends. The CDR3 loop spans 12 amino acids. The CDR3: CASSEPGREQYF. The CDR3 DNA reads TGTGCCAGCAGTGAACCGGGACGCGAGCAGTACTTC.

This chain uses TRBV6-1 with TRBJ2-2, with D unclear. In germline, CDR1 is MNHNS, CDR2 SASEGT. The CDR3 runs 12 residues. Trimming took 3 bases from V and 5 from J, leaving 4 bases between them. The CDR3 DNA is TGTGCCAGCAGTGAGCCGACCGGGGAGCTGTTTTTT. This translates into CASSEPTGELFF.

The chain recombines TRBV9 with TRBJ1-5, with no clear D. Germline V gives CDR1 SGDLS, CDR2 YYNGEE. V was cut by 0 bases and J by 4 bases, with 8 bases left in between. This CDR3 has 14 amino acids. This chain's CDR3 is CASSVGAQNQPQHF. The CDR3, as DNA: TGTGCCAGCAGCGTAGGTGCGCAGAATCAGCCCCAGCATTTT.

The gene calls are TRBV7-9 and TRBJ1-1; 7 positions match TRBD1. CDR3 length: 14 amino acids. From germline, CDR1 is SEHNR and CDR2 FQNEAQ (reference sequence). With 3 bases clipped from V and 8 bases from J, the junction kept 9 bases outside the gene matches. The CDR3, as DNA: TGTGCCAGCAGCTTGACCGGGACAGTCGTCGAAGCTTTCTTT. Translated: CASSLTGTVVEAFF.

The chain has TRBV5-6 and TRBJ2-1; D ambiguous. There are 16 residues in the CDR3. CDR1 is SGHDT, CDR2 YYEEEE, per germline. V was cut by 0 bases and J by 0 bases, with 10 bases left in between. The CDR3 DNA is TGTGCCAGCAGCTTGGTATCCCAGAGCTCCTACAATGAGCAGTTCTTC. This gives the protein CASSLVSQSSYNEQFF.

This sequence joins TRBV19 and TRBJ2-1, with TRBD1 matching 7 bases. This CDR3 is built from 15 residues. Germline-derived CDR1 and CDR2 are LNHDA and SQIVND (reference sequence). The V and J ends lost 6 bases and 2 bases, in that order; junction bases with no gene match: 7. The CDR3 coding sequence is TGTGCCAGTAGCCAACAGGGGATCGCCTACAATGAGCAGTTCTTC. Protein product: CASSQQGIAYNEQFF. The complete variable domain, with remaining parts taken from reference TRBV19 and TRBJ2-1, reads DGGITQSPKYLFRKEGQNVTLSCEQNLNHDAMYWYRQDPGQGLRLIYYSQIVNDFQKGDIAEGYSVSREKKESFPLTVTSAQKNPTAFYLCASSQQGIAYNEQFFGPGTRLTVL.

V usage is TRBV19 and J usage is TRBJ2-1; 7 bases fit TRBD2. J was trimmed by 7 bases and V by 7 bases; bases with no gene match: 7. This CDR3 is 13 amino acids long. From germline, CDR1 is LNHDA and CDR2 SQIVND (reference sequence). CDR3 in DNA: TGTGCCAGTACTCTGGGAGGGCCGAATGAGCAGTTCTTC. Translating it yields CASTLGGPNEQFF.

This clone was seen just once. The rearrangement uses TRBV11-1 and TRBJ1-1; D ambiguous. V was pared by 3 bases and J by 1 base, with 9 bases between. The CDR3 length is 14 residues. The germline CDR1 and CDR2 sequences are SGHAT and FQDESV (reference sequence). CDR3 coding DNA: TGTGCCAGCAGCTTGGGGAGGCAGAACACTGAAGCTTTCTTT. It yields the protein CASSLGRQNTEAFF.